These 9 T cell receptor beta chains came from one sample sequenced in a study of OX40 agonist ivuxolimab in advanced cancers. Clones were read by immunoSEQ multiplex PCR, and TCRdb kept only the in-frame ones, dropping some. The sample lists some 86,000 clones; about 82% were seen once. The sequencing used CD4+ or CD8+ T cells sorted from blood, collected in a trial of the OX40 agonist ivuxolimab. These receptor sequences come from an adult with an advanced solid tumor such as melanoma, head and neck, liver or kidney cancer.

This clone appeared a few times. V usage is TRBV4-3 and J usage is TRBJ1-2, with D possibly being TRBD1 (5 bases). V lost 2 bases and J 2 bases, leaving 12 bases between the germline ends. CDR1 LGHNA and CDR2 YSLEER come from the germline V gene. The CDR3 has 15 residues. This CDR3 is CASSQLPRDNYGYTF. The CDR3 DNA sequence: TGCGCCAGCAGCCAATTGCCCAGGGACAACTATGGCTACACCTTC.

This clone was seen once. The chain recombines TRBV11-1 with TRBJ1-5; D is undetermined. Germline CDR1 is SGHAT and CDR2 is FQDESV (reference sequence). V was clipped by 3 bases and J by 2 bases, with 2 bases between them. The CDR3 consists of 12 residues. CDR3 bases: TGTGCCAGCAGCTTGGGCAATCAGCCCCAGCATTTT. This sequence encodes CASSLGNQPQHF. Full variable domain (missing parts from reference TRBV11-1 and TRBJ1-5): EAEVAQSPRYKITEKSQAVAFWCDPISGHATLYWYRQILGQGPELLVQFQDESVVDDSQLPKDRFSAERLKGVDSTLKIQPAELGDSAMYLCASSLGNQPQHFGDGTRLSIL.

This clone was seen a single time. The V gene is TRBV2, the J gene TRBJ2-7; possible D gene TRBD2, 5 bases. The V and J ends lost 2 bases and 2 bases respectively, with 10 bases between them. From germline, CDR1 is SNHLY and CDR2 FYNNEI. The CDR3 consists of 14 residues. The DNA of the CDR3 is TGTGCCAGCAGTGAACGAACGGGAACCTACGAGCAGTACTTC. As protein: CASSERTGTYEQYF. Filled out from reference TRBV2 and TRBJ2-7, the complete variable domain reads EPEVTQTPSHQVTQMGQEVILRCVPISNHLYFYWYRQILGQKVEFLVSFYNNEISEKSEIFDDQFSVERPDGSNFTLKIRSTKLEDSAMYFCASSERTGTYEQYFGPGTRLTVT.

This rearrangement joins TRBV5-6 to TRBJ1-1; D might be TRBD1 (5 bases). This CDR3 has 15 amino acids. V was cut by 0 bases and J by 0 bases, with 9 bases left in between. Germline loops: CDR1 SGHDT, CDR2 YYEEEE. CDR3 DNA: TGTGCCAGCAGCTTGGGACAGTCCTTGAACACTGAAGCTTTCTTT. Translation gives CASSLGQSLNTEAFF. Full variable domain (missing parts from reference TRBV5-6 and TRBJ1-1): DAGVTQSPTHLIKTRGQQVTLRCSPKSGHDTVSWYQQALGQGPQFIFQYYEEEERQRGNFPDRFSGHQFPNYSSELNVNALLLGDSALYLCASSLGQSLNTEAFFGQGTRLTVV.

V usage is TRBV18 and J usage is TRBJ2-7, with 7 bases fitting TRBD1. This CDR3 has 13 residues. Germline loops: CDR1 KGHSH, CDR2 LQKENI. V dropped 6 bases and J dropped 0; count of bases not matched to a gene: 2. The DNA for the CDR3 is TGTGCCAGCTCGGACAGGATCTCCTACGAGCAGTACTTC. It translates to CASSDRISYEQYF.

This rearrangement joins TRBV6-6 to TRBJ2-5, with D possibly TRBD2 on 5 matching bases. CDR3 length: 12 amino acids. CDR1 is MNHNY and CDR2 is SVGAGI in the germline V gene (reference sequence). V lost 6 bases to trimming and J lost 5 bases, with 10 bases between them. CDR3 region: CASRPAGETQYF. CDR3 DNA sequence: TGTGCCAGCAGACCCGCGGGTGAGACCCAGTACTTC.

The chain joins TRBV9 to TRBJ2-7; D is unresolved. The V gene lost 3 bases and the J gene lost 3 bases, with 7 bases spanning the gap. The CDR3 runs to 12 residues. Germline V gene data show CDR1 as SGDLS and CDR2 as YYNGEE. CDR3 loop: CASSDGSYEQYF. The CDR3 DNA is TGTGCCAGCAGCGACGGAAGCTACGAGCAGTACTTC.

The rearrangement links TRBV5-8 to TRBJ2-7; 7 positions match TRBD1. Germline V gives CDR1 SGHTS, CDR2 YDEGEE. The CDR3 runs 14 residues. V gave up 4 bases and J gave up 2 bases; unmatched junction bases: 6. CDR3 DNA sequence: TGTGCCAGCAGCCTAGGGGGACAGACCTACGAGCAGTACTTC. Protein product: CASSLGGQTYEQYF.

This chain uses TRBV5-4 with TRBJ2-3, with 7 nucleotides matching TRBD1. Germline trimming cut 1 base from V and 3 bases from J; bases unmatched to any gene: 5. CDR3 size: 15 residues. Germline V gene sequence: CDR1 SGHNT, CDR2 YYREEE (reference sequence). CDR3 in amino acids: CASSLRQGRTDTQYF. CDR3 nucleotides: TGTGCCAGCAGCTTGCGACAGGGTAGGACAGATACGCAGTATTTT.